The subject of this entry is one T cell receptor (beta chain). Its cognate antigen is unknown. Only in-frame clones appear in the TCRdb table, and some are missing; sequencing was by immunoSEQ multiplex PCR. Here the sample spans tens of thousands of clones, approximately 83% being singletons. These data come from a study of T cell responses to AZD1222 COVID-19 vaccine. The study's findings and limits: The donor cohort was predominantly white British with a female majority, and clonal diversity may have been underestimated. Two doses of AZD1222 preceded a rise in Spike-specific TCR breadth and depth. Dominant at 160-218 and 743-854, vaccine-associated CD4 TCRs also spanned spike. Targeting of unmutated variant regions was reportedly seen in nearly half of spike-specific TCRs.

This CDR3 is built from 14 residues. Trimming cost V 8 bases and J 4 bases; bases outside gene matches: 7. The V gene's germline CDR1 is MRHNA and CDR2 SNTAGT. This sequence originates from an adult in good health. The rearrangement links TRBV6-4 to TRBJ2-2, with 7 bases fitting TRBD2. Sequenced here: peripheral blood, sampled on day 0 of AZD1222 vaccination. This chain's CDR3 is CASSGTTFTGELFF. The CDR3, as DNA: TGTGCCAGCTCCGGGACTACCTTCACCGGGGAGCTGTTTTTT.